Shown below are 27 T cell receptor beta chains from a single sample sequenced in a study of pediatric ulcerative colitis. Here immunoSEQ multiplex PCR was the method, and the copy in TCRdb shows in-frame clones only, minus some. The table includes approximately 37,000 clones, 65% to 80% detected once. During colonoscopy, one to two rectal pinch biopsies were collected. Sequencing was carried out using gut tissue. Source of these receptors: a boy younger than 18 with severe ulcerative colitis.

This clone was counted once. V gene TRBV28 combines with J gene TRBJ2-2; no reliable D call. The V gene's germline CDR1 is MDHEN and CDR2 SYDVKM. V lost 2 bases, J lost 0 bases, and 10 bases lay in between. The CDR3 spans 16 residues. In DNA form, the CDR3 reads TGTGCCAGCAGTTTAGAAGCAGAAACGAACACCGGGGAGCTGTTTTTT. Encoded protein: CASSLEAETNTGELFF.

In this sample, this clone turned up once. This chain links TRBV11-2 with TRBJ2-1; the match to TRBD2 covers 12 bases. CDR1 and CDR2 (germline): SGHAT, FQNNGV. The CDR3 consists of 15 residues. V lost 5 bases to trimming and J lost 9 bases; unmatched junction nucleotides: 8. CDR3 amino acids: CASSAASGGALEQFF. The CDR3 nucleotides are TGTGCCAGCAGCGCTGCTAGCGGGGGGGCCCTTGAGCAGTTCTTC.

This clone was seen a single time. This sequence joins TRBV18 and TRBJ1-2, with a weak D call TRBD1 (5 bases). The V gene's germline CDR1 is KGHSH and CDR2 LQKENI. V shed 4 bases and J shed 6 bases, with 12 bases lying between them. The CDR3 contains 13 residues. This chain's CDR3 is CASSRDGQNGYTF. In DNA, the CDR3 is TGTGCCAGCTCACGGGACGGGCAGAATGGCTACACCTTC.

V and J are TRBV12-5 and TRBJ1-5, with TRBD1 matching over 11 bases. From germline, CDR1 is LGHNT and CDR2 FRNRAP. The ends lost 1 base at V and 1 base at J; junction bases unmatched: 12. This CDR3 is 20 amino acids long. CDR3 sequence: CASGLALHWTGGRSNQPQHF. As DNA, the CDR3 is TGTGCTAGTGGTTTGGCCCTCCATTGGACAGGGGGCAGAAGCAATCAGCCCCAGCATTTT.

The sample holds a few counts of this clone. The chain combines TRBV6-6 with TRBJ1-5, with D hard to call. Trimming cost V 2 bases and J 5 bases, with 10 bases left between them. CDR1 is MNHNY, CDR2 SVGAGI, per germline (reference sequence). The CDR3 consists of 14 residues. The CDR3: CASSYRSGDQPQHF. CDR3 coding DNA: TGTGCCAGCAGTTACAGGTCTGGTGATCAGCCCCAGCATTTT.

The chain employs TRBV4-1 and TRBJ2-1; either TRBD1 or TRBD2 may supply D (5 bases each). Germline loops: CDR1 MGHRA, CDR2 YSYEKL. V was shortened by 1 base and J by 2 bases, with 15 bases between the two germline ends. The CDR3 contains 17 residues. CDR3 DNA: TGCGCCAGCAGCCAAGGGAATCAGGGACGAGCCTACAATGAGCAGTTCTTC. Translated: CASSQGNQGRAYNEQFF.

The chain combines TRBV19 with TRBJ1-2, with D possibly matching TRBD1 (5 bases). The V gene lost 3 bases and the J gene lost 7 bases, with 21 bases spanning the gap. The CDR3 length is 16 residues. Germline CDR1 and CDR2: LNHDA and SQIVND (reference sequence). The CDR3 sequence is CASSITFGTGLGGYTF. CDR3 sequence (DNA): TGTGCCAGTAGTATTACCTTCGGGACCGGCCTCGGTGGCTACACCTTC.

This clone has just one count. This chain connects TRBV7-9 to TRBJ2-3; tentatively, D is TRBD2 (5 bases). The CDR3 has 15 amino acids. V lost 1 base and J lost 2, with 10 bases in between. Germline lookup yields CDR1 SEHNR and CDR2 FQNEAQ (reference sequence). CDR3 DNA: TGTGCCAGCAGCTTAGTTCCGGGGATCACAGATACGCAGTATTTT. Protein sequence: CASSLVPGITDTQYF. Full variable domain (remainder filled in from reference TRBV7-9 and TRBJ2-3): DTGVSQNPRHKITKRGQNVTFRCDPISEHNRLYWYRQTLGQGPEFLTYFQNEAQLEKSRLLSDRFSAERPKGSFSTLEIQRTEQGDSAMYLCASSLVPGITDTQYFGPGTRLTVL.

The rearrangement links TRBV5-6 to TRBJ2-3; tentative D call: TRBD2 (6 bases). V was trimmed by 0 bases and J by 0 bases, leaving 8 bases between them. Germline values: CDR1 SGHDT, CDR2 YYEEEE. The CDR3 consists of 15 residues. DNA of the CDR3: TGTGCCAGCAGCTTGGGCGGGAAAAGCACAGATACGCAGTATTTT. Protein sequence: CASSLGGKSTDTQYF.

The gene calls are TRBV6-1 and TRBJ2-7; no definite D call. Trimming stripped 5 bases from V and 5 bases from J, with 4 bases between. The CDR3 covers 10 residues. The germline V gene has CDR1 MNHNS and CDR2 SASEGT. The CDR3 DNA reads as TGTGCCAGCAGTCTCCACGAGCAGTACTTC. It codes for CASSLHEQYF.

The gene calls are TRBV19 and TRBJ2-3; tentatively, D is TRBD2 (7 bases). Germline CDR1 and CDR2: LNHDA and SQIVND (reference sequence). V was trimmed by 7 bases and J by 0 bases, leaving 14 bases between them. This CDR3 comprises 15 residues. CDR3 nucleotides: TGTGCCAGTAACACCGGGGGGCCGAGCACAGATACGCAGTATTTT. This codes for CASNTGGPSTDTQYF.

This rearrangement joins TRBV7-8 to TRBJ2-3; D unresolved. The CDR3 contains 18 residues. Trimming took 4 bases from V and 2 from J, leaving 22 bases between them. Germline V CDR1 and CDR2: SGHVS, FQNEAQ. CDR3 DNA: TGTGCCAGCAGCTCCCATCGCAGAAGCGATCCCGACACAGATACGCAGTATTTT. Translating it yields CASSSHRRSDPDTDTQYF.

The CDR3 loop is CASSNGQGLTGELFF. CDR3 DNA: TGCGCCAGCAGCAATGGACAGGGGCTCACCGGGGAGCTGTTTTTT. This chain connects TRBV5-1 to TRBJ2-2; TRBD1 agrees at 9 bases. This CDR3 is 15 amino acids long. Germline assignment: CDR1 SGHRS and CDR2 YFSETQ. The V gene end was trimmed by 4 bases and the J gene end by 4 bases; junction bases not matched to a gene: 5.

The V call is TRBV4-2, the J call TRBJ2-7, with a tentative D call TRBD2 (5 bases). The CDR3 sequence is 18 residues long. Trimming cost V 4 bases and J 0 bases, with 22 bases left between them. Germline CDR1 reads LGHNA; CDR2 reads YNFKEQ. The CDR3 here is CASSRELGSRANSYEQYF. The CDR3 DNA sequence: TGTGCCAGCAGCCGGGAGTTGGGATCCCGGGCCAACTCCTACGAGCAGTACTTC.

The V gene is TRBV6-1, the J gene TRBJ1-5, with 7 bases aligning to TRBD1. Germline CDR1 MNHNS, CDR2 SASEGT. The CDR3 has 15 amino acids. V lost 6 bases and J lost 3; bases outside the gene matches: 8. The CDR3 coding sequence is TGTGCCAGCAGATACCACGACAGGGTCAATCAGCCCCAGCATTTT. Translated, it gives CASRYHDRVNQPQHF.

The gene calls are TRBV15 and TRBJ1-3; D not resolved. The CDR3 is 14 residues long. The V end was cut by 3 bases, the J end by 4 bases, with 10 bases between. Looked up from germline, CDR1 is LNHNV and CDR2 is YYDKDF (reference sequence). In nucleotides, the CDR3 is TGTGCCACCAGCAGGTACCTACAGGGAAACACCATATATTTT. Encoded protein: CATSRYLQGNTIYF.

This clone was detected a few times. This chain joins TRBV5-4 and TRBJ2-1; D is undetermined. The germline CDR1 and CDR2 sequences are SGHNT and YYREEE (reference sequence). The CDR3 runs to 14 residues. V shed 1 base and J shed 6 bases, with 11 bases lying between them. The CDR3 here is CASSLKQPPNEQFF. The CDR3 coding sequence is TGTGCCAGCAGCTTGAAACAGCCCCCCAATGAGCAGTTCTTC.

The gene calls are TRBV7-9 and TRBJ1-1; unclear D gene. Trimming pared 1 base from V and 4 bases from J, leaving 7 bases between. Germline CDR1 and CDR2: SEHNR and FQNEAQ (reference sequence). This CDR3 has 13 residues. Here the CDR3 reads CASSLEGSTEAFF. The CDR3 coding sequence is TGTGCCAGCAGCTTAGAGGGCAGCACTGAAGCTTTCTTT.

This clone turned up a few times. The chain carries TRBV19 and TRBJ2-5; TRBD2 matches at 9 bases. The CDR3 contains 15 residues. Unmatched junction bases numbered 10, after V lost 10 bases and J lost 1 base. Germline V gene sequence: CDR1 LNHDA, CDR2 SQIVND (reference sequence). The CDR3 reads CATSRIAGVQETQYF. The DNA for the CDR3 is TGTGCCACCTCCCGGATAGCGGGGGTCCAAGAGACCCAGTACTTC.

The rearrangement uses TRBV19 and TRBJ1-1, with unresolved D. Trimming left V 7 bases short and J 3 bases short, with 6 bases between. CDR3 length: 11 residues. The germline V gene has CDR1 LNHDA and CDR2 SQIVND (reference sequence). CDR3 sequence reads: CASNSYTEAFF. CDR3 in DNA: TGTGCCAGTAACAGTTACACTGAAGCTTTCTTT.

With regard to this clone: One junction end disagrees with the germline gene, perhaps due to a read error. The chain carries TRBV27 and TRBJ2-7; the D gene is possibly TRBD2 (6 bases). The germline gives CDR1 MNHEY, CDR2 SMNVEV (reference sequence). The CDR3 extends over 15 amino acids. CDR3 sequence reads: CASSLSGTVPYEQYF. The DNA of the CDR3 is TGTGCCAGCAGCTTATCCGGGACTGTCCCCTACGAGCAGTACTTC.

This chain links TRBV28 with TRBJ1-2; D call uncertain. Trimming shortened V by 1 base and J by 5 bases, and 14 bases separated the two germline ends. Germline CDR1 reads MDHEN; CDR2 reads SYDVKM. This CDR3 region has 15 residues. The CDR3, as DNA: TGTGCCAGCAGTTTATTTTGGTTGGGGTGGTATGGCTACACCTTC. It codes for CASSLFWLGWYGYTF.

This chain connects TRBV2 to TRBJ2-2; D remains unclear. V was shortened by 3 bases and J by 7 bases, with 6 bases between the two germline ends. Looked up from germline, CDR1 is SNHLY and CDR2 is FYNNEI. The CDR3 is made up of 12 amino acids. CDR3 nucleotide sequence: TGTGCCAGCAGTGATAGCAGCGGGGAGCTGTTTTTT. Residues: CASSDSSGELFF.

The sample holds one count of this clone. V and J are TRBV4-2 and TRBJ1-5; no definite D call. The CDR3 has 15 residues. The germline CDR1 and CDR2 sequences are LGHNA and YNFKEQ. V was cut by 5 bases and J by 0 bases, with 11 bases left in between. CDR3 DNA sequence: TGTGCCAGCAGCGAGAGCGACAATAGCAATCAGCCCCAGCATTTT. Its translation: CASSESDNSNQPQHF.

This chain uses TRBV15 with TRBJ1-5; no definite D call. Trimming left V 4 bases short and J 1 base short, with 20 bases between. The CDR3 totals 18 residues. Germline V gene lookup returns CDR1 LNHNV and CDR2 YYDKDF (reference sequence). This chain's CDR3 is CATSIAPAGWSSNQPQHF. CDR3 nucleotide sequence: TGTGCCACCAGCATAGCACCTGCTGGGTGGTCCAGCAATCAGCCCCAGCATTTT.

The V gene is TRBV6-6, the J gene TRBJ1-4; D is undetermined. Germline V gene sequence: CDR1 MNHNY, CDR2 SVGAGI (reference sequence). CDR3 length: 14 residues. Trimming shortened V by 2 bases and J by 8 bases, and 12 bases separated the two germline ends. The CDR3 DNA follows: TGTGCCAGCAGTTACACCCGGACGGGAGAAAAACTGTTTTTT. Translating it yields CASSYTRTGEKLFF.

This clone was recorded once. This sequence joins TRBV2 and TRBJ2-1, with D tentatively TRBD2 (7 bases). Germline values: CDR1 SNHLY, CDR2 FYNNEI. V dropped 3 bases and J dropped 7 bases, with 16 bases sitting between them. This CDR3 is built from 15 residues. This CDR3 reads CASSDMGGLGNEQFF. The DNA of the CDR3 is TGTGCCAGCAGTGATATGGGGGGGCTTGGGAATGAGCAGTTCTTC.